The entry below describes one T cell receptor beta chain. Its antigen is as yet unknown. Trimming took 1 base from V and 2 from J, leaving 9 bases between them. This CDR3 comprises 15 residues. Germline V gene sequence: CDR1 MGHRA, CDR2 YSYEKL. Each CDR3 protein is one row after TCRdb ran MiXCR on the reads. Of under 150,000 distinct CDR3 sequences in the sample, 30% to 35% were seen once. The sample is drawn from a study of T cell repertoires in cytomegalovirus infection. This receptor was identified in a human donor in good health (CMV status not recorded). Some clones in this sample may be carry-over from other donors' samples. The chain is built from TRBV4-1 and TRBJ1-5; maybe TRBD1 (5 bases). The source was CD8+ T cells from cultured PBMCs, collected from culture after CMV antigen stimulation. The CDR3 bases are TGCGCCAGCAGCCAAGCAGGGTGGGGCAATCAGCCCCAGCATTTT. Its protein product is CASSQAGWGNQPQHF.